This T cell receptor beta chain was retrieved from a study of read filtering for tumor transcriptome and immune sequencing. About the research overall: R-ISS stage counts were about eight for I, around 17 for II, 6 or 7 for III. Study conclusions and caveats: In IR-seq, single-read clonotypes were roughly 80% of clonotypes but approximately 3.5% of reads. Correlation between methods rose after single-read clonotypes were removed.

CDR3 length: 14 residues. Per the germline V gene, CDR1 is SGHVS and CDR2 is FQNEAQ. Trimming removed 6 bases from V and 0 bases from J, with 11 bases in between. Regarding this clonotype: Its cognate antigen is unknown.

The library was built from 400 to 500 ng RNA with molecular barcoded adaptors for alpha/delta and beta/gamma chains. Using its own MiXCR run on the reads, TCRdb lists one record per CDR3 protein. Of tens of thousands of distinct CDR3 sequences listed, 20% to 25% are singletons. What was sequenced was a population of CD138-negative cells sorted from bone marrow. The genes are TRBV7-8 and TRBJ2-5; D may be TRBD1 (6 bases). The clonotype comes from a donor aged 40 or older with multiple myeloma. The CDR3 DNA sequence: TGTGCCAGCAGTCGACAGGTGTACCAAGAGACCCAGTACTTC. Residues: CASSRQVYQETQYF.